This is a list of T cell receptor beta chains from one sample in a study of shared clonotypes between healthy human individuals. TCRdb keeps only in-frame clones here, not all; method: immunoSEQ multiplex PCR. The table has about 1 million clones, 65% to 80% seen once; the top ten hold roughly 1.4%. Specimen: memory CD4+ T cells sorted from blood. The receptors here all came from a man between 18 and 35 years old in good health. CDR3s include the opening cysteine and the closing phenylalanine or tryptophan. D genes are given only for firm matches. A clone size is listed for some rows: how often the clone was seen (once, few, many), or a class if it is expanded.

v_gene,d_gene,j_gene,abundance,CDR3nt,CDR3aa
TRBV5-4,-,TRBJ2-2,-,TGTGCCAGCAGCTTGGCCGACATCACCGGGGAGCTGTTTTTT,CASSLADITGELFF
TRBV6-1,-,TRBJ2-6,once,TGTGCCAGCAGTGAATCGGAATCGAGGGGGACAAAATCTGGGGCCAACGTCCTGACTTTC,CASSESESRGTKSGANVLTF
TRBV5-6,-,TRBJ2-7,-,TGTGCCAGCAGCTTGACGGGGAGCGAGCAGTACTTC,CASSLTGSEQYF
TRBV2,TRBD2,TRBJ2-7,-,TGTGCCAGCAGCACGGGACTAGCGGGGGTCTACGAGCAGTACTTC,CASSTGLAGVYEQYF
TRBV21-1,-,TRBJ1-2,-,TGTGCCAGCAGCAAAGGTGTCGGGACAGGGTGCTCCCGCCACTATGGCTACACCTTC,CASSKGVGTGCSRHYGYTF
TRBV5-5,-,TRBJ2-7,-,TGTGCCAGCAGCCCCCAGATAGATAGGTCCTACGGGCAGTACTTC,CASSPQIDRSYGQYF
TRBV5-1,-,TRBJ2-5,many,TGCGCCAGCAGCCGCGGGGAGGTGAAGGAGACCCAGTACTTC,CASSRGEVKETQYF
TRBV7-9,-,TRBJ1-1,-,TGTGCCAGCAGCTCTATGAACACTGAAGCTTTCTTT,CASSSMNTEAFF
TRBV5-4,-,TRBJ1-1,-,TGTGCCAGCAACCCACGTGGAGGGCAGAACACTGAAGCTTTCTTT,CASNPRGGQNTEAFF
TRBV10-3,-,TRBJ2-2,-,TGTGCCATCAGTCCCACGATGACTAGTTCCTCCGGGGAGCTGTTTTTT,CAISPTMTSSSGELFF
TRBV5-1,-,TRBJ2-5,-,TGCGCCAGCAGCTTGGGAGCTTCTCAAGAGACCCAGTACTTC,CASSLGASQETQYF
TRBV5-6,TRBD2,TRBJ2-7,-,TGTGCCAGCAGCTCGGGACTAGCAGTCTACGAGCAGTACTTC,CASSSGLAVYEQYF
TRBV5-6,-,TRBJ1-1,many,TGTGCCAGCAGCTTGCGAGGGGCCCGCGGGGAGGCTTTCTTT,CASSLRGARGEAFF
TRBV4-3,TRBD2,TRBJ2-1,-,TGCGCCAGCAGCCAAGAGGCTAGCGGGGGATACAATGAGCAGTTCTTC,CASSQEASGGYNEQFF
TRBV9,-,TRBJ2-3,-,TGTGCCAGCAGCGTCGGCAGGGCGACAGATACGCAGTATTTT,CASSVGRATDTQYF
TRBV29-1,TRBD2,TRBJ2-3,few,TGCAGCGTCGTGATAGCGGGGTTCCGCACAGATACGCAGTATTTT,CSVVIAGFRTDTQYF
TRBV30,-,TRBJ1-2,once,TGTGCCTGGAGTAAGTCCACTAACTATGGCTACACCTTC,CAWSKSTNYGYTF
TRBV5-1,TRBD1,TRBJ1-4,few,TGCGCCAGCAGCCAGGGGGCAACTAATGAAAAACTGTTTTTT,CASSQGATNEKLFF
TRBV7-8,-,TRBJ1-1,-,TGTGCCAGCAAAGTGGGGAACACTGAAGCTTTCTTT,CASKVGNTEAFF
TRBV30,-,TRBJ1-6,once,TGTGCCTGGACCACCGGACAGAGGGGAAATTCACCCCTCCACTTT,CAWTTGQRGNSPLHF
TRBV2,-,TRBJ2-5,-,TGTGCCAGCAGTGAAACGCGACAGAAAGAGACCCAGTACTTC,CASSETRQKETQYF
TRBV6-1,-,TRBJ2-7,-,TGTGCCAGCAGTGGATTCGACAGGCGGGACATCCTCTCCTACGAGCAGTACTTC,CASSGFDRRDILSYEQYF
TRBV4-1,-,TRBJ2-1,-,TGCGCCAGCAGCCAAGATTGGGTGGGACCCTACAATGAGCAGTTCTTC,CASSQDWVGPYNEQFF
TRBV12-5,TRBD1,TRBJ2-6,-,TGTGCTAGTGCCCCCGGGACAGGGCCATCCTCTGGGGCCAACGTCCTGACTTTC,CASAPGTGPSSGANVLTF
TRBV10-3,-,TRBJ1-2,few,TGTGCCATCAGTGAGTCGACAAACTATGGCTACACCTTC,CAISESTNYGYTF
TRBV2,-,TRBJ2-2,-,TGTGCCAGCAGCGGGTCCAGCACCGGGGAGCTGTTTTTT,CASSGSSTGELFF
TRBV5-1,TRBD2,TRBJ2-3,-,TGCGCCAGCAGCTTGGCCGTAGCGGGGGCCACCACAGATACGCAGTATTTT,CASSLAVAGATTDTQYF
TRBV15,TRBD2,TRBJ2-5,few,TGTGCCACCAGCCCCGGGACTAGCGCCGAAGAGACCCAGTACTTC,CATSPGTSAEETQYF
TRBV5-1,TRBD2,TRBJ2-1,few,TGCGCCAGCAGCCAACTAGCGGGAGGGTCAGGCAATGAGCAGTTCTTC,CASSQLAGGSGNEQFF
TRBV28,-,TRBJ1-2,-,TGTGCCAGCAGCCGTGGTGTGGGTGGCTACACCTTC,CASSRGVGGYTF
TRBV19,-,TRBJ1-1,-,TGTGCCAGTAGTATGCCCCCATGGAATGAAGCTTTCTTT,CASSMPPWNEAFF
TRBV5-6,TRBD1,TRBJ1-2,-,TGTGCCAGCACCATGGTAGGGACAGGGGTCTATGGCTACACCTTC,CASTMVGTGVYGYTF
TRBV27,-,TRBJ2-1,once,TGTGCCAGCAGTGATCCGGGACTTGGTGGGAATGAGCAGTTCTTC,CASSDPGLGGNEQFF
TRBV19,-,TRBJ1-2,-,TGTGCCAGTAAAATCCAGGGAGTCTATGGCTACACCTTC,CASKIQGVYGYTF
TRBV18,TRBD2,TRBJ2-1,many,TGTGCCAGCTCACCGAAGGCGGGAGGGCGCTACAATGAGCAGTTCTTC,CASSPKAGGRYNEQFF
TRBV18,-,TRBJ2-5,-,TGTGCCAGCTCACCACCGCCGGCTAGTAGAACTACAGAGACCCAGTACTTC,CASSPPPASRTTETQYF
TRBV9,TRBD2,TRBJ2-1,once,TGTGCCAGCAGTGTTGGGACTAACAATGAGCAGTTCTTC,CASSVGTNNEQFF
TRBV5-6,-,TRBJ2-6,few,TGTGCCAGCAGCTTGGGCCTTGGCAGGGAAGTTTTCAACGTCCTGACTTTC,CASSLGLGREVFNVLTF
TRBV28,TRBD1,TRBJ1-5,-,TGTGCCAGCAGTATGTTGGGGCAGGGGGCTCTTAGCAATCAGCCCCAGCATTTT,CASSMLGQGALSNQPQHF
TRBV2,TRBD1,TRBJ1-2,-,TGTGCCAGCAGTCTGGGACAGGGTGGGTATGGCTACACCTTC,CASSLGQGGYGYTF
TRBV9,TRBD2,TRBJ2-3,few,TGTGCCAGCAGCGTTGGCGGGAGGGCAGCAGATACGCAGTATTTT,CASSVGGRAADTQYF
TRBV6-1,TRBD1,TRBJ2-7,-,TGTGCCAGCAGGACAGGGAACTCCTACGAGCAGTACTTC,CASRTGNSYEQYF
TRBV4-1,-,TRBJ1-6,-,TGCGCCAGCAGCCAAGATCCATCCAGGGGCTATAATTCACCCCTCCACTTT,CASSQDPSRGYNSPLHF
TRBV5-1,TRBD1,TRBJ1-4,-,TGCGCCAGCAGCACGGGACAGGGGCCCGAAAAACTGTTTTTT,CASSTGQGPEKLFF
TRBV25-1,-,TRBJ1-1,-,TGTGCCAGCAGTGAATACAGGTGGGGCACTGAAGCTTTCTTT,CASSEYRWGTEAFF
TRBV6-5,-,TRBJ2-1,few,TGTGCCAGCAGTTTAGCGTTTAGCTCCTACAATGAGCAGTTCTTC,CASSLAFSSYNEQFF
TRBV28,-,TRBJ1-2,-,TGTGCCAGCAGTTTAAACGAGGGATTCGGAGGCTACACCTTC,CASSLNEGFGGYTF